This TCR beta chain was captured by sequencing in a study of OX40 agonist ivuxolimab in advanced cancers. Background on the study: Among those enrolled, mean age was around 60 years (range about 23 to 85) and 82.7% were male.

Libraries were prepared by immunoSEQ multiplex PCR; TCRdb keeps only in-frame clonotypes and omits some of them. The profile covers tens of thousands of clones, with 88% appearing a single time and around 3.3% taken by the ten largest. Of note for this clone: No antigen is known for it.

Study-wide findings and caveats: People who partly responded at 0.1-3.0 mg/kg had some of the least clonal expansion seen.

Germline CDR1 reads LGHNT; CDR2 reads FRNRAP. The junction had 7 bases not matched to a gene; V was cut back by 2 bases and J by 9 bases. The CDR3 runs 15 residues. The clonotype comes from an adult with an advanced solid tumor such as melanoma, head and neck, liver or kidney cancer. This chain uses TRBV12-5 with TRBJ1-6, with 7 bases fitting TRBD1. Sample: CD4+ or CD8+ T cells sorted from blood, taken in a trial of the OX40 agonist ivuxolimab. The CDR3 region is CASGLTDRFSSPLHF. CDR3 coding DNA: TGTGCTAGTGGTTTGACGGACAGGTTTTCTTCACCCCTCCACTTT.